This entry concerns a single TCR beta chain. These data are taken from a study of Ad26.COV2.S vaccination and SARS-CoV-2 variants. Looking at the study overall: As a participant in COV1001, the donor was in the Ad26.COV2.S trial arm.

Germline CDR1 reads LNHDA; CDR2 reads SQIVND (reference sequence). This CDR3 is 14 amino acids long. Trimming cost V 3 bases and J 3 bases, with 11 bases left between them. Treatment described: roughly 18 received Ad26.COV2.S at low or high dose, single or two shots; roughly 5 received placebo; per-sample allocation not given. Specimen acquisition occurred on day 63 following the initial vaccine or placebo injection. An adult donor aged 18-55 years was enrolled in Boston. Assay: immunoSEQ multiplex PCR; the TCRdb copy retains only in-frame clones and omits some. The table records just over 350,000 clones, around 84% of them present only once.

This TCR came from a person aged 18-60 years who received the Ad26.COV2.S COVID-19 vaccine or a placebo. Material: peripheral blood, obtained in a trial of Ad26.COV2.S vaccine versus placebo. The chain has TRBV19 and TRBJ1-2, with D possibly matching TRBD1 (5 bases). Written as DNA, the CDR3 is TGTGCCAGTAGTATGGAGGGGTATGACTATGGCTACACCTTC. It codes for CASSMEGYDYGYTF.